This T cell receptor beta chain was documented in a study of blood T cells in healthy people across ages. V was trimmed by 3 bases and J by 5 bases, leaving 17 bases between them. CDR1 LNHDA and CDR2 SQIVND come from the germline V gene (reference sequence). The CDR3 sequence is 16 residues long. The second PCR ran roughly 6 to 11 cycles with a sample-barcoded 5' primer and J-beta primers. TCRdb re-called the 5' RACE reads through MiXCR, storing one row per CDR3 protein. The data hold 1.8 million or so distinct CDR3 sequences, with about two fifths observed a single time. This clonotype was seen a few times. What it binds is unknown. Overall study findings and caveats: PBMCs left unsorted prevented a conclusive naive versus antigen-experienced comparison.

Source material: blood. The sequence came from a human donor in good health. V and J are TRBV19 and TRBJ2-1; D gene uncertain. The chain's CDR3 is CASSIQAQVSNNEQFF. CDR3 in DNA: TGTGCCAGTAGTATCCAGGCTCAGGTTAGCAACAATGAGCAGTTCTTC.